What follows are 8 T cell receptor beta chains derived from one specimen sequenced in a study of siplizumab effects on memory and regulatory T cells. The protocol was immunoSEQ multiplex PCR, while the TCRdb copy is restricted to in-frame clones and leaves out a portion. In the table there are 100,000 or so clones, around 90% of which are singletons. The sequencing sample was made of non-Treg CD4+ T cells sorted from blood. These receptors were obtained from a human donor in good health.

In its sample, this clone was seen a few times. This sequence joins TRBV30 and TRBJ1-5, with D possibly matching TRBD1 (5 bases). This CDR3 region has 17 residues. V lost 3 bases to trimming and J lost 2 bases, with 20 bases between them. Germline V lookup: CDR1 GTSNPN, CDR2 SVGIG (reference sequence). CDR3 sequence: CAWRLGGGAAGNQPQHF. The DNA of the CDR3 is TGTGCCTGGAGGTTAGGAGGAGGGGCGGCGGGCAATCAGCCCCAGCATTTT.

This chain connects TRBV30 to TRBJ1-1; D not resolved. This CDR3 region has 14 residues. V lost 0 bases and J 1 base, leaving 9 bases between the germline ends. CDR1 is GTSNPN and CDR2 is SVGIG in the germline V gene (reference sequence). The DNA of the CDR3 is TGTGCCTGGAGTGTAGACCGGACGAACACTGAAGCTTTCTTT. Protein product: CAWSVDRTNTEAFF. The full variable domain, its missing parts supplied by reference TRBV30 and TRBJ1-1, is SQTIHQWPATLVQPVGSPLSLECTVEGTSNPNLYWYRQAAGRGLQLLFYSVGIGQISSEVPQNLSASRPQDRQFILSSKKLLLSDSGFYLCAWSVDRTNTEAFFGQGTRLTVV.

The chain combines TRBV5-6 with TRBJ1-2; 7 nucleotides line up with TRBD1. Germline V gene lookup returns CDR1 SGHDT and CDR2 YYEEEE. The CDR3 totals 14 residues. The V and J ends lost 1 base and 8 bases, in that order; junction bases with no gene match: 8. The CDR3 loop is CASSLSVTGRGYTF. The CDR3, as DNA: TGTGCCAGCAGCTTGTCGGTGACAGGGCGGGGCTACACCTTC.

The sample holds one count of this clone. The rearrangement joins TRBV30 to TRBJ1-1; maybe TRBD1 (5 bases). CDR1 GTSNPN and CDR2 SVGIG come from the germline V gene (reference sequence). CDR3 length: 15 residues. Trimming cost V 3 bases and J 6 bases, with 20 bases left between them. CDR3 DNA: TGTGCCTGGAGCGCCGAGGGACTTTGGATCCCTGAAGCTTTCTTT. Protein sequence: CAWSAEGLWIPEAFF. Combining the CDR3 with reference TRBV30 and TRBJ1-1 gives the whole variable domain SQTIHQWPATLVQPVGSPLSLECTVEGTSNPNLYWYRQAAGRGLQLLFYSVGIGQISSEVPQNLSASRPQDRQFILSSKKLLLSDSGFYLCAWSAEGLWIPEAFFGQGTRLTVV.

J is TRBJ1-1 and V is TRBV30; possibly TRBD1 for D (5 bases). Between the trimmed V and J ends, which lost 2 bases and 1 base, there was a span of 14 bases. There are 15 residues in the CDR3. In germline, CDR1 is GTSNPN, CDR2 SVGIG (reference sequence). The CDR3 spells CAWSPQTAPNTEAFF. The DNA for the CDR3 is TGTGCCTGGAGTCCCCAGACAGCCCCGAACACTGAAGCTTTCTTT.

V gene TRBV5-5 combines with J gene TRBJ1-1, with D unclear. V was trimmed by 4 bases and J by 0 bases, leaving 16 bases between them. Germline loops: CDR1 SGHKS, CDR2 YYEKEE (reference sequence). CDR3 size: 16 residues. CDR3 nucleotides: TGTGCCAGCAGCCCGCGTTTGCGGACTCTGAACACTGAAGCTTTCTTT. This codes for CASSPRLRTLNTEAFF.

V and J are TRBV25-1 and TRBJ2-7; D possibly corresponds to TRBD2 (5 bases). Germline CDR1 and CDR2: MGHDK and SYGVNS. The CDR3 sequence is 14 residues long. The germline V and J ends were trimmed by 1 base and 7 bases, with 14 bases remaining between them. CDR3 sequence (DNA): TGTGCCAGCAGTGAATTACATCTGTCGGGGGAGCAGTACTTC. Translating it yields CASSELHLSGEQYF.

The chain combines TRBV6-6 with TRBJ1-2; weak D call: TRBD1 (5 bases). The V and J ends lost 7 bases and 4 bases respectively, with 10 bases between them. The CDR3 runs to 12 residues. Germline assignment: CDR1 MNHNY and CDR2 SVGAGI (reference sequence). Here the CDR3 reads CASTRDAYGYTF. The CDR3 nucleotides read TGTGCCAGCACCCGGGACGCCTATGGCTACACCTTC.